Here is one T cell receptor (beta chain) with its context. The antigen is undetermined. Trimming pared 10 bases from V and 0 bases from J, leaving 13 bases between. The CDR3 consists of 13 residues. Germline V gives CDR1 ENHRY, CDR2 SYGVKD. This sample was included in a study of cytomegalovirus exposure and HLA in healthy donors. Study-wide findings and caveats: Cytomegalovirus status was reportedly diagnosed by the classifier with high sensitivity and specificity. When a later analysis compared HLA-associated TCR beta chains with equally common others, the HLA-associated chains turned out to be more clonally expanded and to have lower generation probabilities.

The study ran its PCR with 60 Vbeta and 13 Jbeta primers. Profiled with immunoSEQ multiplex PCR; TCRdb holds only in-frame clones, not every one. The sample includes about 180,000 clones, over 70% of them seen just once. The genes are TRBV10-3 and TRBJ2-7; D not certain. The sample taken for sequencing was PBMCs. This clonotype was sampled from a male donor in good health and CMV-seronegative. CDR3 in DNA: TGTGCCAGTTTCGACACTGACTCCTACGAGCAGTACTTC. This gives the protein CASFDTDSYEQYF.